The rows below give T cell receptor beta chains drawn from one sample of a study of blood T cell repertoires in COVID-19. Generated by immunoSEQ multiplex PCR, the TCRdb table keeps only in-frame clones and is missing some. There are 90,000 to 140,000 clones in the sample; 81% occur only once, and under 40% lies in the top ten. The sample comprised peripheral blood. The receptor set was obtained from a man older than 75 with acute or convalescent COVID-19. The CDR3 runs from the conserved cysteine through the conserved F or W. Fields, in order: V gene, J gene, CDR3 length, clone size, D gene, CDR3 protein, CDR3 DNA. A D gene is named only where the DNA matches it firmly. Only some rows state a clone size, as once, few, many or a class for expanded clones.

>TRBV15|TRBJ2-7|15|.|TRBD2
CATSREERGSYEQYF
TGTGCCACCAGCAGAGAAGAGCGGGGTTCCTACGAGCAGTACTTC
>TRBV2|TRBJ2-5|12|once|TRBD1
CASTRQGETQYF
TGTGCCAGCACCCGACAGGGGGAGACCCAGTACTTC
>TRBV11-1|TRBJ1-2|14|.|.
CASSLNGVSKGYTF
TGTGCCAGCAGCTTAAACGGGGTTTCTAAGGGCTACACCTTC
>TRBV6-2/TRBV6-3|TRBJ1-1|15|.|.
CASSYSLGGLTEAFF
TGTGCCAGCAGTTACTCTCTTGGGGGACTCACTGAAGCTTTCTTT
>TRBV27|TRBJ1-5|14|.|TRBD1
CASRTGDSNQPQHF
TGTGCCAGCAGAACAGGGGACAGCAATCAGCCCCAGCATTTT
>TRBV6-5|TRBJ1-5|14|.|TRBD1
CASRLTGSNQPQHF
TGTGCCAGCAGGTTGACAGGGTCGAACCAGCCCCAGCATTTT
>TRBV7-9|TRBJ1-1|12|.|.
CASSPQTDEAFF
TGTGCCAGCAGCCCACAGACAGATGAAGCTTTCTTT
>TRBV7-2|TRBJ1-6|13|.|TRBD1
CASSTGQVFTLHF
TGTGCCAGCAGCACGGGACAGGTATTCACCCTCCACTTT
>TRBV7-9|TRBJ1-2|15|.|.
CASSPDSLKHYGYTF
TGTGCCAGCAGTCCGGACAGTCTTAAACACTATGGCTACACCTTC
>TRBV3-1/TRBV3-2|TRBJ2-5|12|.|.
CASSSGWETQYF
TGTGCCAGCAGCTCGGGATGGGAGACCCAGTACTTC
>TRBV21-1|TRBJ2-2|16|.|.
CASSNNRGLGAGELFF
TGTGCCAGCAGCAATAACAGGGGGCTTGGGGCCGGGGAGCTGTTTTTT
>TRBV5-1|TRBJ2-7|20|.|TRBD1
CASSLALRDRGRLKAYEQYF
TGCGCCAGCAGCTTGGCACTCCGGGACAGGGGACGATTGAAGGCCTACGAGCAGTACTTC
>TRBV28|TRBJ1-4|18|.|TRBD1
CASSPSPGQTSTNEKLFF
TGTGCCAGCAGCCCCAGCCCGGGACAGACCTCAACTAATGAAAAACTGTTTTTT
>TRBV7-2|TRBJ2-3|15|.|TRBD2
CASSRDLAGLDTQYF
TGTGCCAGCAGTCGGGACTTAGCGGGGCTAGATACGCAGTATTTT
>TRBV6-6|TRBJ1-1|14|few|TRBD1
CASSYGTGFTEAFF
TGTGCCAGCAGTTACGGGACAGGGTTCACTGAAGCTTTCTTT
>TRBV29-1|TRBJ1-3|14|.|.
CSVLRDLSGNTIYF
TGCAGCGTCCTCCGGGATCTCTCTGGAAACACCATATATTTT
>TRBV30|TRBJ2-7|13|few|.
CAWRAPGGSEQYF
TGTGCCTGGAGGGCCCCAGGGGGGTCCGAGCAGTACTTC
>TRBV5-6|TRBJ2-7|15|.|TRBD2
CASSRPGGNSYEQYF
TGTGCCAGCAGCCGCCCGGGGGGAAACTCCTACGAGCAGTACTTC
>TRBV6-6|TRBJ2-5|14|.|.
CASSKKGVEETQYF
TGTGCCAGCAGCAAAAAGGGGGTGGAAGAGACCCAGTACTTC
>TRBV7-2|TRBJ2-7|15|.|TRBD1
CASSSPGTGAYEQYF
TGTGCCAGCAGCTCCCCCGGGACAGGGGCCTACGAGCAGTACTTC
>TRBV6-5|TRBJ1-1|15|.|.
CASSLGLRENTEAFF
TGTGCCAGCAGCCTGGGACTAAGGGAGAACACTGAAGCTTTCTTT
>TRBV27|TRBJ2-3|16|.|TRBD2
CASRPLGGVGRVTQYF
TGTGCCAGCAGGCCCTTGGGAGGGGTTGGAAGAGTTACGCAGTATTTT
>TRBV3-1/TRBV3-2|TRBJ1-1|14|.|.
CASSQSPGNTEAFF
TGTGCCAGCAGCCAAAGTCCCGGGAACACTGAAGCTTTCTTT
>TRBV30|TRBJ1-5|14|.|TRBD1
CAWSGTGPRQPQHF
TGTGCCTGGAGTGGGACAGGTCCCCGTCAGCCCCAGCATTTT
>TRBV7-9|TRBJ2-5|17|once|TRBD2
CASSLALTSGTSGAQYF
TGTGCCAGCAGCTTAGCGCTCACTAGCGGTACCTCCGGGGCCCAGTACTTC
>TRBV9|TRBJ2-3|15|.|TRBD1
CASSVQGDRTDTQYF
TGTGCCAGCAGCGTACAGGGGGATCGCACAGATACGCAGTATTTT
>TRBV7-8|TRBJ2-7|14|.|.
CASSLTPDSYEQYF
TGTGCCAGCAGCTTAACGCCAGACTCCTACGAGCAGTACTTC
>TRBV28|TRBJ1-1|17|.|.
CASSLPIGGGPNTEAFF
TGTGCCAGCAGTTTACCAATTGGGGGGGGCCCAAACACTGAAGCTTTCTTT
>TRBV30|TRBJ2-3|16|.|.
CAWSLLKRALTDTQYF
TGTGCCTGGAGCCTCCTGAAGAGGGCCCTCACAGATACGCAGTATTTT
>TRBV3-1/TRBV3-2|TRBJ2-2|14|.|TRBD2
CASRLAGAIGELFF
TGTGCCAGTCGACTAGCGGGAGCCATCGGGGAGCTGTTTTTT
>TRBV5-4|TRBJ2-1|15|once|TRBD2
CASSYTSGSYNEQFF
TGTGCCAGCAGCTATACTAGCGGGAGCTACAATGAGCAGTTCTTC
>TRBV18|TRBJ2-6|17|.|.
CASSPVGLSSGANVLTF
TGTGCCAGCTCACCTGTCGGACTATCATCTGGGGCCAACGTCCTGACTTTC
>TRBV4-3|TRBJ1-2|14|.|.
CASSQDTGNYGYTF
TGCGCCAGCAGCCAAGATACAGGGAACTATGGCTACACCTTC
>TRBV30|TRBJ1-1|9|.|.
CAWSLEAFF
TGTGCCTGGTCCTTGGAAGCTTTCTTT
>TRBV18|TRBJ2-7|15|.|.
CASSRGDSGSYEQYF
TGTGCCAGCTCGCGCGGGGACAGTGGGTCCTACGAGCAGTACTTC
>TRBV5-4|TRBJ2-5|16|.|TRBD2
CASSRTSGSLQETQYF
TGTGCCAGCAGCCGGACTAGCGGGAGCCTTCAAGAGACCCAGTACTTC
>TRBV18|TRBJ1-1|13|.|.
CASSPRQNTEAFF
TGTGCCAGCTCACCCCGACAGAACACTGAAGCTTTCTTT
>TRBV7-2|TRBJ1-5|15|.|.
CASSFSSGQGQPQHF
TGTGCCAGCAGCTTTTCGTCAGGCCAGGGTCAGCCCCAGCATTTT
>TRBV27|TRBJ1-4|14|once|.
CASSLLSVNEKLFF
TGTGCCAGCAGTTTATTGTCAGTTAATGAAAAACTGTTTTTT
>TRBV28|TRBJ2-2|14|once|.
CAAGGAPTTGELFF
TGTGCCGCTGGAGGGGCGCCTACCACCGGGGAGCTGTTTTTT
>TRBV6-5|TRBJ1-1|15|.|TRBD1
CASSFTQGRNTEAFF
TGTGCCAGCAGTTTCACACAGGGGCGAAACACTGAAGCTTTCTTT
>TRBV7-2|TRBJ1-3|14|once|.
CASSYDRSGNTIYF
TGTGCCAGCAGCTACGACAGATCTGGAAACACCATATATTTT
>TRBV5-4|TRBJ1-1|14|.|.
CASSSGALNTEAFF
TGTGCCAGCAGCTCAGGGGCCCTGAACACTGAAGCTTTCTTT
>TRBV5-1|TRBJ2-5|17|.|TRBD2
CASSTGTSGSRQETQYF
TGCGCCAGCAGCACGGGGACTAGCGGGAGCCGGCAAGAGACCCAGTACTTC
>TRBV28|TRBJ2-7|14|.|TRBD1
CASSLPGQLNEQYF
TGTGCCAGCAGTTTACCGGGACAGCTGAACGAGCAGTACTTC
>TRBV6-5|TRBJ2-5|14|once|.
CASSYLPWAETQYF
TGTGCCAGCAGTTACCTGCCGTGGGCGGAGACCCAGTACTTC
>TRBV5-1|TRBJ1-5|15|.|.
CASSFGQGLNQPQHF
TGCGCCAGCAGCTTTGGCCAGGGGCTCAATCAGCCCCAGCATTTT
>TRBV6-5|TRBJ1-5|15|.|.
CASIPQENSNQPQHF
TGTGCCAGCATTCCTCAAGAGAACAGCAATCAGCCCCAGCATTTT
>TRBV11-1|TRBJ1-1|14|.|TRBD1
CASQLQGTINEAFF
TGTGCCAGCCAATTACAGGGGACGATAAATGAAGCTTTCTTT
>TRBV7-9|TRBJ1-5|13|few|.
CASSLQGDQPQHF
TGTGCCAGCAGCTTACAGGGCGATCAGCCCCAGCATTTT
>TRBV4-3|TRBJ2-2|17|.|TRBD1
CASSPLRTGDNAGELFF
TGCGCCAGCAGCCCCCTCCGGACAGGGGATAATGCCGGGGAGCTGTTTTTT
>TRBV5-1|TRBJ1-4|12|.|.
CASSPDRGKLFF
TGCGCCAGCAGCCCGGACCGGGGAAAACTGTTTTTT